The subject of this entry is one TCR beta chain. Antigen specificity is unknown. This CDR3 is 12 amino acids long. V was clipped by 4 bases and J by 3 bases, with 7 bases between them. In germline, CDR1 is SGDLS, CDR2 YYNGEE. PCR employed 60 Vbeta and 13 Jbeta primers. Some clones are missing from TCRdb's copy, which holds only in-frame ones; the method was immunoSEQ multiplex PCR. The table lists some 160,000 clones, over 80% of them singletons, with under 2% in the top ten. This sample is drawn from a study of cytomegalovirus exposure and HLA in healthy donors. Study context: Within the Caucasian-associated ancestry cluster were roughly 82% of the 300 to 450 genotyped donors. Study findings and constraints: Specificity of a few CMV-associated chains for CMV antigens was verified in vitro. Rare sequences made up most TCRs, while some public TCRs were found in many donors.

At the time of sampling, donors were nominally healthy, though unrecorded immune exposures were likely. This TCR was recovered from a young woman in good health and CMV-seronegative. The chain is built from TRBV9 and TRBJ1-1, with unresolved D. Sequencing was performed on PBMCs. The CDR3 protein is CASSSDYTEAFF. The CDR3 nucleotides read TGTGCCAGCAGCTCAGACTACACTGAAGCTTTCTTT.